Listed below are T cell receptor beta chains from one sample, sequenced in a study of CD8 T cells in ankylosing spondylitis. TCRdb processed the 5' RACE reads anew with MiXCR; each CDR3 protein has one entry. The sample consists of about 340,000 distinct CDR3 sequences, 6.5% to 10% of them appearing once. The material sequenced was blood, either unsorted or a sorted T cell fraction (not recorded which). Receptors were obtained from a male donor with ankylosing spondylitis. Each CDR3 is given with its conserved first and last residue. The D gene is left open where the match is weak. A row's size may be missing; if present it is once, few, many or a size class.

CDR3 DNA: TGTGCCAGCACCTTGAGCTCCTATAATTCACCCCTCCACTTT; CDR3 protein: CASTLSSYNSPLHF; V gene: TRBV12-3/TRBV12-4; clone size: many; D gene: -; CDR3 length: 14; J gene: TRBJ1-6
CDR3 DNA: TGTGCCAGCTCTCGGGACTCAGCTAACTATGGCTACACCTTC; CDR3 protein: CASSRDSANYGYTF; V gene: TRBV18; clone size: few; D gene: -; CDR3 length: 14; J gene: TRBJ1-2
CDR3 DNA: TGCGCCAGCAGCTCCCAGAGGGGCCCTGAAGCTTTCTTT; CDR3 protein: CASSSQRGPEAFF; V gene: TRBV5-1; clone size: many; D gene: -; CDR3 length: 13; J gene: TRBJ1-1
CDR3 DNA: TGTGCCAGCAGCCCCACCACCTTAAACTCCTACGAGCAGTACTTC; CDR3 protein: CASSPTTLNSYEQYF; V gene: TRBV7-8; clone size: few; D gene: -; CDR3 length: 15; J gene: TRBJ2-7
CDR3 DNA: TGCGCCAGCAGCCAAGGAGAGCCCCGTAGAGGGGTTGGCACTGAAGCTTTCTTT; CDR3 protein: CASSQGEPRRGVGTEAFF; V gene: TRBV4-3; clone size: -; D gene: -; CDR3 length: 18; J gene: TRBJ1-1
CDR3 DNA: TGTGCCAGCAGCCAAGCCGCCATGTCCTCTGAAGCTTTCTTT; CDR3 protein: CASSQAAMSSEAFF; V gene: TRBV3-1; clone size: -; D gene: -; CDR3 length: 14; J gene: TRBJ1-1
CDR3 DNA: TGCGCCAGCAGCGTACGGTCGGAGCTGAACACTGAAGCTTTCTTT; CDR3 protein: CASSVRSELNTEAFF; V gene: TRBV5-1; clone size: few; D gene: -; CDR3 length: 15; J gene: TRBJ1-1
CDR3 DNA: TGCAGCGTTGGACTAGCGGGAGGGCCTTATGGGGCCAACGTCCTGACTTTC; CDR3 protein: CSVGLAGGPYGANVLTF; V gene: TRBV29-1; clone size: many; D gene: TRBD2; CDR3 length: 17; J gene: TRBJ2-6
CDR3 DNA: TGTGCCTGGAGCCAAGACCCCCGCTCTGGAAACACCATATATTTT; CDR3 protein: CAWSQDPRSGNTIYF; V gene: TRBV30; clone size: few; D gene: -; CDR3 length: 15; J gene: TRBJ1-3
CDR3 DNA: TGTGCCAGCAGTTACAGCTCTGGAAACACCATATATTTT; CDR3 protein: CASSYSSGNTIYF; V gene: TRBV6-6; clone size: many; D gene: -; CDR3 length: 13; J gene: TRBJ1-3
CDR3 DNA: TGTGCCAGCAGCCAAGACTACTTTGGGACCCAGTACTTC; CDR3 protein: CASSQDYFGTQYF; V gene: TRBV3-1; clone size: -; D gene: -; CDR3 length: 13; J gene: TRBJ2-5
CDR3 DNA: TGCAGTGCTAGAGATAGGACTTCCTACGAGCAGTACTTC; CDR3 protein: CSARDRTSYEQYF; V gene: TRBV20-1; clone size: -; D gene: -; CDR3 length: 13; J gene: TRBJ2-7
CDR3 DNA: TGCAGCGTGGAAGGGACTAGTTATAACAATGAGCAGTTCTTC; CDR3 protein: CSVEGTSYNNEQFF; V gene: TRBV29-1; clone size: many; D gene: TRBD2; CDR3 length: 14; J gene: TRBJ2-1
CDR3 DNA: TGTGCCAGCAGCCCGACAATTGGACAGGGCGGCAATGAGCAGTTCTTC; CDR3 protein: CASSPTIGQGGNEQFF; V gene: TRBV7-3; clone size: few; D gene: TRBD1; CDR3 length: 16; J gene: TRBJ2-1
CDR3 DNA: TGTGCCGCGGGACTCGGAAACATTCAGTACTTC; CDR3 protein: CAAGLGNIQYF; V gene: TRBV6-5; clone size: few; D gene: -; CDR3 length: 11; J gene: TRBJ2-4
CDR3 DNA: TGCGCCAGCAGCCAACAAGCATGGGGACAGGAGGTGTCTGGCTACACCTTC; CDR3 protein: CASSQQAWGQEVSGYTF; V gene: TRBV4-3; clone size: -; D gene: TRBD1; CDR3 length: 17; J gene: TRBJ1-2
CDR3 DNA: TGCAGCGTAGGGTCGGCAGTTAATCAGCCCCAGCATTTT; CDR3 protein: CSVGSAVNQPQHF; V gene: TRBV29-1; clone size: -; D gene: -; CDR3 length: 13; J gene: TRBJ1-5
CDR3 DNA: TGTGCCAGCAGAGCCGGGACAGACTACACCTTC; CDR3 protein: CASRAGTDYTF; V gene: TRBV12-3/TRBV12-4; clone size: few; D gene: TRBD1; CDR3 length: 11; J gene: TRBJ1-2
CDR3 DNA: TGTGCCAGCAACCCCGGACAGACCACATACAATGAGCAGTTCTTC; CDR3 protein: CASNPGQTTYNEQFF; V gene: TRBV7-2; clone size: few; D gene: -; CDR3 length: 15; J gene: TRBJ2-1
CDR3 DNA: TGTGCCAGCAGTGAATGGGGTAACAGGGACAGGGCCTACAATGAGCAGTTCTTC; CDR3 protein: CASSEWGNRDRAYNEQFF; V gene: TRBV2; clone size: few; D gene: TRBD1; CDR3 length: 18; J gene: TRBJ2-1
CDR3 DNA: TGCGCCAGCGGCCTCGGAGGGACGGAGGTGAACACTGAAGCTTTCTTT; CDR3 protein: CASGLGGTEVNTEAFF; V gene: TRBV5-1; clone size: -; D gene: -; CDR3 length: 16; J gene: TRBJ1-1
CDR3 DNA: TGTGCCAGCAGCTTAGCACGGCCCAAAGAGGATGGCTACACCTTC; CDR3 protein: CASSLARPKEDGYTF; V gene: TRBV7-2; clone size: many; D gene: -; CDR3 length: 15; J gene: TRBJ1-2
CDR3 DNA: TGTGCCAGCAGGGGCGGGGGAGAGACCCAGTACTTC; CDR3 protein: CASRGGGETQYF; V gene: TRBV12-3/TRBV12-4; clone size: few; D gene: TRBD2; CDR3 length: 12; J gene: TRBJ2-5
CDR3 DNA: TGTGCCAGCAGCCAAGATCCAGCGGGAGATCTAGATACGCAGTATTTT; CDR3 protein: CASSQDPAGDLDTQYF; V gene: TRBV3-1; clone size: few; D gene: TRBD2; CDR3 length: 16; J gene: TRBJ2-3
CDR3 DNA: TGCAGCGTTGTTCCCAGGGAAGAGGTTGGGGCCAACGTCCTGACTTTC; CDR3 protein: CSVVPREEVGANVLTF; V gene: TRBV29-1; clone size: -; D gene: -; CDR3 length: 16; J gene: TRBJ2-6
CDR3 DNA: TGTGCCAGCAGCTTAACCGGGACAGGGAGCATTCAGTACTTC; CDR3 protein: CASSLTGTGSIQYF; V gene: TRBV7-2; clone size: few; D gene: TRBD1; CDR3 length: 14; J gene: TRBJ2-4
CDR3 DNA: TGCAGTGCCATTGACAGGGCGTTTGGCTACACCTTC; CDR3 protein: CSAIDRAFGYTF; V gene: TRBV20-1; clone size: -; D gene: TRBD1; CDR3 length: 12; J gene: TRBJ1-2
CDR3 DNA: TGTGCCAGCAGCGAAGGAGCGGGAGGCTCCTACGAGCAGTACTTC; CDR3 protein: CASSEGAGGSYEQYF; V gene: TRBV9; clone size: -; D gene: TRBD2; CDR3 length: 15; J gene: TRBJ2-7
CDR3 DNA: TGTGCCAGCAGCTTTTCTAGCAGCACCGGGGAGCTGTTTTTT; CDR3 protein: CASSFSSSTGELFF; V gene: TRBV7-3; clone size: -; D gene: -; CDR3 length: 14; J gene: TRBJ2-2
CDR3 DNA: TGCAGTGCTTGGACTGCTAATATAGCGGGAGAAATTGAAAATGAGCAGTTCTTC; CDR3 protein: CSAWTANIAGEIENEQFF; V gene: TRBV20-1; clone size: many; D gene: TRBD2; CDR3 length: 18; J gene: TRBJ2-1
CDR3 DNA: TGTGCTAGTCTAAAGGACGGAACCTCCTACAATGAGCAGTTCTTC; CDR3 protein: CASLKDGTSYNEQFF; V gene: TRBV12-5; clone size: many; D gene: -; CDR3 length: 15; J gene: TRBJ2-1
CDR3 DNA: TGTGCCAGCAGTGGGAGTATTGGAGAGACCCAGTACTTC; CDR3 protein: CASSGSIGETQYF; V gene: TRBV2; clone size: -; D gene: -; CDR3 length: 13; J gene: TRBJ2-5
CDR3 DNA: TGTGCCAGCAGTGAATCGAGGCTAAGCCCTCGAAACACCGGGGAGCTGTTTTTT; CDR3 protein: CASSESRLSPRNTGELFF; V gene: TRBV6-1; clone size: -; D gene: -; CDR3 length: 18; J gene: TRBJ2-2
CDR3 DNA: TGTGCCAGCAGTTTGAACAGGGGGGTCTATGGCTACACCTTC; CDR3 protein: CASSLNRGVYGYTF; V gene: TRBV28; clone size: few; D gene: TRBD1; CDR3 length: 14; J gene: TRBJ1-2
CDR3 DNA: TGTGCCAGCAGCCAAGTCAGGACCTGGCTTTTCTTC; CDR3 protein: CASSQVRTWLFF; V gene: TRBV4-2; clone size: few; D gene: -; CDR3 length: 12; J gene: TRBJ2-5
CDR3 DNA: TGTGCCAGCAGTTTATTAGGGTACCAAGAGACCCAGTACTTC; CDR3 protein: CASSLLGYQETQYF; V gene: TRBV28; clone size: few; D gene: -; CDR3 length: 14; J gene: TRBJ2-5
CDR3 DNA: TGTGCCAGCAGCCAAGATCGCCTAGCGGGAGCCTGGGAGCAGTTCTTC; CDR3 protein: CASSQDRLAGAWEQFF; V gene: TRBV3-1; clone size: few; D gene: TRBD2; CDR3 length: 16; J gene: TRBJ2-1
CDR3 DNA: TGTGCCAGCAGTAAGACAGGGTTGGGTACGCAGCCCCAGCATTTT; CDR3 protein: CASSKTGLGTQPQHF; V gene: TRBV6-1; clone size: -; D gene: TRBD1; CDR3 length: 15; J gene: TRBJ1-5
CDR3 DNA: TGCAGTGCTAGGCGGCAGGGCCATGAAAAACTGTTTTTT; CDR3 protein: CSARRQGHEKLFF; V gene: TRBV20-1; clone size: few; D gene: -; CDR3 length: 13; J gene: TRBJ1-4
CDR3 DNA: TGTGCCAGCAGTGCAACTACTAGCGGGATAGATGAGCAGTTCTTC; CDR3 protein: CASSATTSGIDEQFF; V gene: TRBV2; clone size: few; D gene: TRBD2; CDR3 length: 15; J gene: TRBJ2-1
CDR3 DNA: TGTGCCAGCAGCTTTATACAGGGGCGAACTGAAGCTTTCTTT; CDR3 protein: CASSFIQGRTEAFF; V gene: TRBV7-9; clone size: -; D gene: TRBD1; CDR3 length: 14; J gene: TRBJ1-1
CDR3 DNA: TGTGCCAGCCGGACAGGGGACGTATCACCCCTCCACTTT; CDR3 protein: CASRTGDVSPLHF; V gene: TRBV28; clone size: -; D gene: TRBD1; CDR3 length: 13; J gene: TRBJ1-6
CDR3 DNA: TGCGCCAGCAGCTTGGCTCGTGATATGAACACTGAAGCTTTCTTT; CDR3 protein: CASSLARDMNTEAFF; V gene: TRBV5-1; clone size: few; D gene: -; CDR3 length: 15; J gene: TRBJ1-1
CDR3 DNA: TGTGCCAGCAGCTTTGGAGGGGGCAGCTCCTACAATGAGCAGTTCTTC; CDR3 protein: CASSFGGGSSYNEQFF; V gene: TRBV7-9; clone size: many; D gene: -; CDR3 length: 16; J gene: TRBJ2-1
CDR3 DNA: TGTGCCAGCAGTTTAGGAGGGACCCCGGCCACCGGGGAGCTGTTTTTT; CDR3 protein: CASSLGGTPATGELFF; V gene: TRBV27; clone size: few; D gene: -; CDR3 length: 16; J gene: TRBJ2-2
CDR3 DNA: TGTGCCAGCAGCCCCGCAACTTACAATGAGCAGTTCTTC; CDR3 protein: CASSPATYNEQFF; V gene: TRBV7-9; clone size: -; D gene: -; CDR3 length: 13; J gene: TRBJ2-1
CDR3 DNA: TGTGCCAGCAGCTCGGACAGGGCGGATTCACCCCTCCACTTT; CDR3 protein: CASSSDRADSPLHF; V gene: TRBV7-9; clone size: many; D gene: TRBD1; CDR3 length: 14; J gene: TRBJ1-6
CDR3 DNA: TGCAGTGCTAGACAGGGGTTTAATGAAAAACTGTTTTTT; CDR3 protein: CSARQGFNEKLFF; V gene: TRBV20-1; clone size: -; D gene: -; CDR3 length: 13; J gene: TRBJ1-4
CDR3 DNA: TGTGCCAGCAAGTACCGGGAGGGAGGGTCCTACAATGAGCAGTTCTTC; CDR3 protein: CASKYREGGSYNEQFF; V gene: TRBV7-9; clone size: -; D gene: TRBD2; CDR3 length: 16; J gene: TRBJ2-1
CDR3 DNA: TGCGCCAGCAAACAAAACACAGATACGCAGTATTTT; CDR3 protein: CASKQNTDTQYF; V gene: TRBV5-1; clone size: many; D gene: -; CDR3 length: 12; J gene: TRBJ2-3
CDR3 DNA: TGCGCCAGCAGCTTCGGCAGGGCCCCAGATACGCAGTATTTT; CDR3 protein: CASSFGRAPDTQYF; V gene: TRBV5-1; clone size: few; D gene: -; CDR3 length: 14; J gene: TRBJ2-3